This T cell receptor beta chain was sequenced in a study of blood T cell repertoires in COVID-19. Study-level background: Samples taken during acute and convalescent COVID-19 were collected in the United States, Italy and Spain. PBMCs, B-cell-depleted T cells, or T cells provided the cDNA or gDNA that made up the material.

This clone has just one count. As originally analysed: How many nucleated cells were present was estimated from reference gene primer amplification. The method was immunoSEQ multiplex PCR; TCRdb's version includes in-frame clones alone and lacks a portion of them. V and J calls and clone size are as listed in that table; D and trimming were resolved from the DNA. The sample has approximately 160,000 clones, roughly 86% seen once; the top ten hold less than 9%. The V end lost 5 bases, the J end lost 7 bases, and 17 bases lay between the germline ends. The CDR3 sequence is 15 residues long. From germline, CDR1 is LGHNA and CDR2 YNFKEQ.

V gene TRBV4-2 combines with J gene TRBJ2-2, with a tentative D call TRBD1 (6 bases). This TCR came from a man between 40 and 49 years old who had recovered from COVID-19. The sequencing sample was made of peripheral blood. The CDR3 coding sequence is TGTGCCAGCAGCTCCCGGCAGGGGTTGGGCGGGGAGCTGTTTTTT. It yields the protein CASSSRQGLGGELFF.